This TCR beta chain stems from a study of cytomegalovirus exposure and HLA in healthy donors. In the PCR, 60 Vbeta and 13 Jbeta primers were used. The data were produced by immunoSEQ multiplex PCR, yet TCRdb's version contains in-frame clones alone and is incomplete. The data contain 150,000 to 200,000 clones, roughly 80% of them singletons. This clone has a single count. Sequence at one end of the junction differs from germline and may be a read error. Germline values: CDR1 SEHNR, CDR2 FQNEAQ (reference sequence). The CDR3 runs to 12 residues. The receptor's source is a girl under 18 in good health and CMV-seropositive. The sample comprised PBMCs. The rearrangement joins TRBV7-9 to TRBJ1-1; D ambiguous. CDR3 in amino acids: CSSSLWPLKAFF. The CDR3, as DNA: TGTTCCAGCAGCTTATGGCCGTTAAAAGCTTTCTTT.